These 13 T cell receptor beta chains originate from one sample sequenced in a study of blood T cells in healthy people across ages. Alongside a J-beta primer mix, a sample-barcoded 5' primer served in a second PCR lasting roughly 7 to 11 cycles. TCRdb reprocessed the 5' RACE reads with MiXCR, giving one entry per CDR3 protein. The table lists fewer than 1,200,000 distinct CDR3 sequences, around 27% of them singletons. The data also belong to a second study, concerning T cells of mothers and their children.

The sample consisted of blood. These receptors were obtained from a girl aged 2-10 years in good health.

The chain recombines TRBV5-1 with TRBJ1-1; the match to TRBD1 covers 8 bases. CDR1 is SGHRS, CDR2 YFSETQ, per germline. Trimming cost V 0 bases and J 5 bases; bases outside gene matches: 6. The CDR3 has 15 amino acids. CDR3 protein: CASSLEGRGRTEAFF. For the CDR3, the DNA is TGCGCCAGCAGCTTGGAAGGCAGGGGGCGGACTGAAGCTTTCTTT.

There are a few counts of this clonotype. This chain connects TRBV27 to TRBJ2-4, with 7 nucleotides matching TRBD1. Trimming took 4 bases from V and 3 from J; bases not matched to a gene: 12. Germline lookup yields CDR1 MNHEY and CDR2 SMNVEV (reference sequence). There are 17 residues in the CDR3. Here the CDR3 reads CASSSPSGTVVKNIQYF. The CDR3 nucleotides are TGTGCCAGCAGTTCCCCCTCCGGGACAGTTGTCAAAAACATTCAGTACTTC.

This clonotype showed up just a few times. The chain uses TRBV5-1 and TRBJ2-1, with TRBD2 identical over 10 bases. This CDR3 spans 15 amino acids. Germline loops: CDR1 SGHRS, CDR2 YFSETQ. The ends lost 7 bases at V and 0 bases at J; junction bases unmatched: 4. CDR3 amino acids: CASGLAVTSYNEQFF. The CDR3 region has the DNA TGCGCCAGCGGACTAGCGGTCACCTCCTACAATGAGCAGTTCTTC.

The chain combines TRBV12-3 or TRBV12-4 with TRBJ1-2; D is ambiguous. The CDR3 contains 13 residues. V lost 3 bases to trimming and J lost 4 bases, with 9 bases between them. This CDR3 reads CASSLGSAYGYTF. The CDR3 DNA follows: TGTGCCAGCAGTTTGGGGTCCGCCTATGGCTACACCTTC.

The V and J genes are TRBV7-2 and TRBJ2-7; TRBD2 matches 8 bases. The germline gives CDR1 SGHTA, CDR2 FQGNSA. With V trimmed by 5 bases and J by 7 bases, 13 bases remained unmatched. The length of the CDR3 is 15 residues. The CDR3 nucleotides read TGTGCCAGCAGCCGCACCCAAGGGGTAGCGGGAGAGCAGTACTTC. This codes for CASSRTQGVAGEQYF.

Of note for this clonotype: Mismatch with germline at one junction end may stem from a read error. The chain carries TRBV6-4 and TRBJ1-2, with a weak D call TRBD1 (6 bases). CDR3 size: 15 residues. The germline gives CDR1 MRHNA, CDR2 SNTAGT. The CDR3 DNA is TGTGCCAGCGGTGAAGTAGGAACAGGGAATTATGGCTACACCTTC. This codes for CASGEVGTGNYGYTF.

This clonotype was seen a few times. The chain employs TRBV6-5 and TRBJ2-5, with 7 nucleotides matching TRBD2. The CDR3 length is 18 residues. CDR1 and CDR2 (germline): MNHEY, SVGAGI. V shed 0 bases, J shed 4 bases, and the junction held 14 bases outside the gene matches. This CDR3 is CASSYSASGGPPRETQYF. CDR3 nucleotides: TGTGCCAGCAGTTACTCCGCTAGCGGAGGCCCGCCCAGAGAGACCCAGTACTTC.

This chain links TRBV5-1 with TRBJ2-5, with 7 positions matching TRBD1. The J call is doubtful: the DNA matches TRBJ2-7 better. The CDR3 length is 18 residues. The germline CDR1 and CDR2 sequences are SGHRS and YFSETQ. The CDR3 coding sequence is TGCGCCAGCAGCCTCCCGGGACAGCAGGTTGGAGGTTCCTACGAGCAGTACTTC. It codes for CASSLPGQQVGGSYEQYF.

This clonotype has just a few counts. The V call is TRBV29-1, the J call TRBJ2-1; either TRBD1 or TRBD2 may supply D (5 bases each). The last part of the DNA fits TRBJ2-7 better; the J call may be wrong. Germline-derived CDR1 and CDR2 are SQVTM and ANQGSEA. The CDR3 totals 13 residues. CDR3 region: CSVRGDSRYEQYF. Written as DNA, the CDR3 is TGCAGCGTTCGGGGCGACTCACGCTACGAGCAGTACTTC.

There are a few counts of this clonotype. The chain joins TRBV6-2 or TRBV6-3 to TRBJ2-7; D remains unclear. Germline CDR1 MNHEY, CDR2 SVGEGT. V was shortened by 7 bases and J by 4 bases, with 17 bases between the two germline ends. The CDR3 length is 14 residues. CDR3 protein: CASISSTHRYEQYF. The CDR3 region has the DNA TGTGCCAGCATCTCCTCCACACATAGGTACGAGCAGTACTTC.

This sequence joins TRBV19 and TRBJ2-3, with TRBD1 matching 10 bases. With 10 bases clipped from V and 6 bases from J, the junction kept 10 bases outside the gene matches. This CDR3 region has 14 residues. In germline, CDR1 is LNHDA, CDR2 SQIVND (reference sequence). CDR3 region: CATQTGGGLDTQYF. CDR3 sequence (DNA): TGTGCCACTCAGACAGGGGGCGGTCTGGATACGCAGTATTTT.

This chain connects TRBV4-3 to TRBJ1-6, with TRBD1 matching over 10 bases. The CDR3 totals 15 residues. V trimming: 4 bases; J trimming: 10 bases; junction bases outside the gene matches: 7. Germline V gene lookup returns CDR1 LGHNA and CDR2 YSLEER. The CDR3 DNA is TGCGCCAGCAGCCTCCGGGACAGGGGTATATCACCCCTCCACTTT. The encoded protein is CASSLRDRGISPLHF.

This clonotype turned up a few times. The gene calls are TRBV6-2 or TRBV6-3 and TRBJ2-1, with 7 bases fitting TRBD1. The length of the CDR3 is 12 residues. The V segment lost 2 bases and the J segment 14 bases; nucleotides outside the gene matches: 6. Germline V gene lookup returns CDR1 MNHEY and CDR2 SVGEGT. The CDR3 protein is CASSYAPGGEFF. As DNA, the CDR3 is TGTGCCAGCAGTTACGCGCCAGGGGGTGAGTTCTTC.